The 20 T cell receptor beta chains below all came from one sample that was sequenced in a study of T cells in Graves' hyperthyroidism and ophthalmopathy. The CDR3 regions of TCR beta were amplified from RNA transcripts. Carried out on the TCR CDR3, a first-round RT-PCR used the HTBI primer set. TCRdb re-called the multiplex PCR reads with MiXCR, one entry per CDR3 protein. This table has over 350,000 distinct CDR3 sequences, about 14% appearing once. Sequencing was performed on blood. All receptors derive from a man aged 18 to 30 with Graves' ophthalmopathy.

This clonotype was observed a handful of times. V and J are TRBV7-9 and TRBJ2-2; D is tentatively TRBD1 or TRBD2 (5 bases each). V lost 5 bases and J lost 6, with 22 bases in between. CDR3 length: 17 amino acids. Per the germline V gene, CDR1 is SEHNR and CDR2 is FQNEAQ (reference sequence). CDR3: CASSLVEWTRGAGELFF. The DNA of the CDR3 is TGTGCCAGCAGCCTAGTAGAGTGGACAAGAGGGGCCGGGGAGCTGTTTTTT.

The chain uses TRBV4-1 and TRBJ1-1; TRBD1 aligns across 7 bases. CDR3 length: 16 residues. V was pared by 3 bases and J by 10 bases, with 17 bases of the junction left unmatched. The germline V gene encodes CDR1 MGHRA and CDR2 YSYEKL. The DNA of the CDR3 is TGCGCCAGCAGCCATGGACCCTACTACCGGGACAGCCTAGCTTTCTTT. Translation: CASSHGPYYRDSLAFF.

This clonotype showed up many times. This chain connects TRBV25-1 to TRBJ2-7; tentatively, D is TRBD1 (5 bases). V was pared by 4 bases and J by 0 bases, with 13 bases between. The CDR3 is made up of 15 amino acids. CDR1 MGHDK and CDR2 SYGVNS come from the germline V gene. CDR3: CASSGVGPNSYEQYF. The CDR3 DNA reads as TGTGCCAGCAGTGGGGTGGGGCCCAACTCCTACGAGCAGTACTTC.

This clonotype came up many times. V and J are TRBV4-1 and TRBJ2-7; 7 bases fit TRBD1. V lost 0 bases, J lost 2 bases, and 1 base stayed unmatched. From germline, CDR1 is MGHRA and CDR2 YSYEKL. This CDR3 contains 14 residues. CDR3 sequence (DNA): TGCGCCAGCAGCCAAGAAGGGGGCACCTACGAGCAGTACTTC. Residues: CASSQEGGTYEQYF.

This clonotype was counted at least ten times. The rearrangement joins TRBV3-1 to TRBJ1-4; D is possibly TRBD1 (6 bases). Germline V gene lookup returns CDR1 LGHDT and CDR2 YNNKEL (reference sequence). The CDR3 extends over 15 amino acids. V lost 2 bases and J lost 6, with 13 bases in between. CDR3 DNA sequence: TGTGCCAGCAGCCAACCCAGGGACATCGATGAAAAACTGTTTTTT. Amino acid sequence: CASSQPRDIDEKLFF.

This clonotype has a count of ten or more. This chain links TRBV3-1 with TRBJ2-2; no firm D call. V was shortened by 5 bases and J by 6 bases, with 16 bases between the two germline ends. The length of the CDR3 is 15 residues. Germline lookup yields CDR1 LGHDT and CDR2 YNNKEL (reference sequence). The CDR3 coding sequence is TGTGCCAGCAGCTCCTTCACCCAGGCCCCCGGGGAGCTGTTTTTT. Translating gives CASSSFTQAPGELFF. The entire variable domain, with the rest obtained from reference TRBV3-1 and TRBJ2-2, is as follows: DTAVSQTPKYLVTQMGNDKSIKCEQNLGHDTMYWYKQDSKKFLKIMFSYNNKELIINETVPNRFSPKSPDKAHLNLHINSLELGDSAVYFCASSSFTQAPGELFFGEGSRLTVL.

This clonotype was observed many times. The chain is built from TRBV6-1 and TRBJ2-7; 10 bases are a match to TRBD2. J was trimmed by 2 bases and V by 1 base; bases with no gene match: 2. This CDR3 contains 15 residues. Looked up from germline, CDR1 is MNHNS and CDR2 is SASEGT. For the CDR3, the DNA is TGTGCCAGCAGTGAAGGGAGCGGGGGGGCCTACGAGCAGTACTTC. Its translation: CASSEGSGGAYEQYF.

The chain recombines TRBV5-1 with TRBJ2-3, with 11 bases matching TRBD2. Per the germline V gene, CDR1 is SGHRS and CDR2 is YFSETQ. The CDR3 spans 16 residues. V shed 4 bases, J shed 1 base, and the junction held 5 bases outside the gene matches. CDR3 amino acids: CASSPLTSGGTDTQYF. The DNA of the CDR3 is TGCGCCAGCAGCCCGTTGACTAGCGGGGGCACAGATACGCAGTATTTT.

There are many counts of this clonotype. V and J are TRBV9 and TRBJ1-4; tentatively, D is TRBD1 (5 bases). V was pared by 4 bases and J by 6 bases, with 16 bases between. The CDR3 sequence is 15 residues long. Germline V lookup: CDR1 SGDLS, CDR2 YYNGEE. The CDR3 nucleotides are TGTGCCAGCAGCCCGTGGGACGCCGATGATGAAAAACTGTTTTTT. Translation: CASSPWDADDEKLFF.

This clonotype was observed at least ten times. The chain is built from TRBV20-1 and TRBJ1-2; D remains unclear. V lost 0 bases, J lost 3 bases, and 17 bases lay in between. CDR1 is DFQATT and CDR2 is SNEGSKA in the germline V gene (reference sequence). CDR3 length: 16 amino acids. CDR3 residues: CSARDLDPTGYYGYTF. The CDR3 DNA reads TGCAGTGCTAGAGATCTAGACCCGACGGGCTACTATGGCTACACCTTC.

The chain carries TRBV5-1 and TRBJ2-1, with unresolved D. Trimming took off 2 bases at V and 8 bases at J, with 20 bases between the two ends. CDR3 length: 16 amino acids. Germline V gene lookup returns CDR1 SGHRS and CDR2 YFSETQ. CDR3 nucleotides: TGCGCCAGCAGCTTTGGAAGGTATCAAGGCGGCGATGAGCAGTTCTTC. Translated: CASSFGRYQGGDEQFF.

In this sample, this clonotype turned up many times. The rearrangement links TRBV2 to TRBJ2-3; tentatively, D is TRBD1 or TRBD2 (5 bases each). Deletions cut 6 bases from V and 2 bases from J, with 15 bases between. The CDR3 length is 15 residues. Germline CDR1 reads SNHLY; CDR2 reads FYNNEI. The DNA for the CDR3 is TGTGCCAGCAGCATCTCCGGGACCCACACAGATACGCAGTATTTT. It translates to CASSISGTHTDTQYF.

The count of this clonotype is one. A single base separates this from a much larger clone, so it may be a read error. The CDR3 DNA reads TGTGCCAGCAGCCAAGCACAGGGTTGCCAGCAGTACTTC. Protein product: CASSQAQGCQQYF. The chain has TRBV3-1 and TRBJ2-7, with D tentatively TRBD1 (6 bases). CDR3 length: 13 residues. Germline V gene data show CDR1 as LGHDT and CDR2 as YNNKEL (reference sequence). The V gene lost 1 base and the J gene lost 8 bases, with 12 bases spanning the gap.

This clonotype was seen more than once but under ten times. The genes are TRBV7-8 and TRBJ1-6; 8 nucleotides match TRBD1. V dropped 5 bases and J dropped 5; count of bases not matched to a gene: 5. Per germline, CDR1 SGHVS and CDR2 FQNEAQ. This CDR3 has 15 residues. The CDR3 reads CASSIRGQDNSPLHF. CDR3 nucleotide sequence: TGTGCCAGCAGCATCCGGGGACAGGATAATTCACCCCTCCACTTT.

This clonotype has at least ten counts. J is TRBJ2-7 and V is TRBV11-2; 7 nucleotides align to TRBD1. The CDR3 sequence is 15 residues long. Germline lookup yields CDR1 SGHAT and CDR2 FQNNGV. After removal of 3 bases from V and 4 bases from J, the junction contained 9 bases not matched to a gene. CDR3 sequence (DNA): TGTGCCAGCAGCTTTGACCGGGACAGAGGATACGAGCAGTACTTC. It is translated as CASSFDRDRGYEQYF.

The chain couples TRBV13 to TRBJ2-2; D is unresolved. This CDR3 has 13 amino acids. The germline CDR1 and CDR2 sequences are PRHDT and FYEKMQ (reference sequence). With 1 base removed from V and 7 bases from J, the gap between germline ends came to 7 bases. The CDR3 bases are TGTGCCAGCAGCTTAGCAGGATACGGGGAGCTGTTTTTT. As protein: CASSLAGYGELFF. The variable domain in full, completed from reference TRBV13 and TRBJ2-2, reads AAGVIQSPRHLIKEKRETATLKCYPIPRHDTVYWYQQGPGQDPQFLISFYEKMQSDKGSIPDRFSAQQFSDYHSELNMSSLELGDSALYFCASSLAGYGELFFGEGSRLTVL.

This clonotype occurred many times. The chain carries TRBV7-3 and TRBJ2-1, with 8 bases lining up with TRBD1. V lost 6 bases and J lost 7; bases outside the gene matches: 11. CDR1 is SGHTA, CDR2 FQGTGA, per germline. The CDR3 runs 15 residues. The CDR3 DNA is TGTGCCAGCAGTTATGACAGGGGTTTAAGGAATGAGCAGTTCTTC. This codes for CASSYDRGLRNEQFF.

The V call is TRBV20-1, the J call TRBJ2-1; D may be TRBD2 (6 bases). Trimming cost V 5 bases and J 0 bases, with 23 bases left between them. Germline lookup yields CDR1 DFQATT and CDR2 SNEGSKA (reference sequence). There are 18 residues in the CDR3. CDR3 nucleotide sequence: TGCAGTGCTCGACGCTTGGAGGGGATCGAGAGCTCCTACAATGAGCAGTTCTTC. Residues: CSARRLEGIESSYNEQFF.

The chain employs TRBV24-1 and TRBJ2-2, with unresolved D. The germline CDR1 and CDR2 sequences are KGHDR and SFDVKD. V lost 10 bases and J 1 base, leaving 6 bases between the germline ends. The CDR3 length is 12 residues. CDR3 sequence (DNA): TGTGCCACAGGAGAGAACACCGGGGAGCTGTTTTTT. The encoded protein is CATGENTGELFF.

This clonotype was detected many times. The chain uses TRBV2 and TRBJ2-2; a weak D match, TRBD2 (5 bases). From germline, CDR1 is SNHLY and CDR2 FYNNEI. The V and J ends lost 8 bases and 4 bases respectively, with 14 bases between them. The CDR3 loop spans 14 amino acids. The CDR3 here is CASFSGGGTGELFF. As DNA, the CDR3 is TGTGCCAGCTTTTCAGGCGGAGGCACCGGGGAGCTGTTTTTT.